This T cell receptor beta chain was observed in a study of identifying expanded T cells in peripheral blood. Using immunoSEQ multiplex PCR, the repertoire was profiled, and TCRdb retains in-frame clones only, with some absent. The sample consists of nearly 60,000 clones, roughly 90% of them appearing once. V was cut by 8 bases and J by 0 bases, with 11 bases left in between. Germline V lookup: CDR1 SGHAT, CDR2 FQDESV (reference sequence). The CDR3 is made up of 15 amino acids. To note about this clone: The antigen remains undetermined.

Regarding the study as a whole: Differentially abundant clones: about 1.3 between replicates, around 17 at approximately 14 days, less than 25 at four.

The clonotype originates from a person between 18 and 69 years old in good health. Sequencing was carried out using blood. The chain combines TRBV11-1 with TRBJ2-6; TRBD1 is a possible D gene (6 bases). The CDR3 nucleotides are TGTGCCAGCTGGGACACCTACTCTGGGGCCAACGTCCTGACTTTC. This sequence encodes CASWDTYSGANVLTF.